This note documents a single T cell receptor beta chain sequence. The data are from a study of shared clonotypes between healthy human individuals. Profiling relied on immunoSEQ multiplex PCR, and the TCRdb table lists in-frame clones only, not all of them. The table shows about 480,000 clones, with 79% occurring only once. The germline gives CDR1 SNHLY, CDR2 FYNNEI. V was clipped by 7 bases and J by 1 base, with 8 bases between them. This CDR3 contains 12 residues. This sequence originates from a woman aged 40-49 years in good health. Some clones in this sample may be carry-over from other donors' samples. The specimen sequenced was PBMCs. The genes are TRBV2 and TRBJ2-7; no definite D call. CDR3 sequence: CASIRLSYEQYF. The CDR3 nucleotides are TGTGCCAGCATTAGGTTATCCTACGAGCAGTACTTC.